One and the same sample provided the 8 T cell receptor beta chains below, sequenced in a study of shared clonotypes between healthy human individuals. Here immunoSEQ multiplex PCR was the method, and the copy in TCRdb shows in-frame clones only, minus some. Of 550,000 to 850,000 clones listed, roughly 70% were seen once; the top ten hold approximately 1.6%. Source material: memory CD4+ T cells sorted from blood. Specified subset: CD45RA-negative fraction. Receptors were obtained from a woman in her twenties or thirties in good health.

This clone turned up a few times. V usage is TRBV18 and J usage is TRBJ2-6; D is undetermined. The V gene's germline CDR1 is KGHSH and CDR2 LQKENI. There are 13 residues in the CDR3. Deletions cut 8 bases from V and 4 bases from J, with 9 bases between. Here the CDR3 DNA reads TGTGCCAGCCATACCTCAGGGGCCAACGTCCTGACTTTC. It codes for CASHTSGANVLTF.

This chain links TRBV28 with TRBJ1-5; TRBD1 matches 7 bases. This CDR3 is 14 amino acids long. Germline CDR1 MDHEN, CDR2 SYDVKM. After removal of 5 bases from V and 5 bases from J, the junction contained 6 bases not matched to a gene. The CDR3, as DNA: TGTGCCAGCAGTCCACAGACAGGGCATCAGCCCCAGCATTTT. It encodes CASSPQTGHQPQHF.

The V and J genes are TRBV29-1 and TRBJ2-1; D not resolved. The CDR3 loop spans 11 amino acids. Trimming took off 5 bases at V and 7 bases at J, with 9 bases between the two ends. Per the germline V gene, CDR1 is SQVTM and CDR2 is ANQGSEA. The CDR3 is CSVRRRNEQFF. The CDR3 nucleotides read TGCAGCGTTCGGAGACGAAATGAGCAGTTCTTC.

This clone was recorded only once. The CDR3 region is CASRPTGNGEAFF. The DNA of the CDR3 is TGTGCCAGCAGGCCGACAGGGAACGGGGAAGCTTTCTTT. The chain recombines TRBV27 with TRBJ1-1; 7 positions agree with TRBD1. This CDR3 has 13 amino acids. Looked up from germline, CDR1 is MNHEY and CDR2 is SMNVEV (reference sequence). Germline trimming cut 6 bases from V and 8 bases from J; bases unmatched to any gene: 9.

The rearrangement joins TRBV6-1 to TRBJ2-7; unclear D gene. Trimming removed 8 bases at V and 2 bases at J, with 19 bases between. Germline values: CDR1 MNHNS, CDR2 SASEGT. This CDR3 contains 15 residues. CDR3 DNA: TGTGCCAGCGAAATGCGGCTCTCCGGGCCCTACGAGCAGTACTTC. This sequence encodes CASEMRLSGPYEQYF.

V gene TRBV5-8 combines with J gene TRBJ1-5; D uncertain. The V and J ends lost 0 bases and 0 bases respectively, with 7 bases between them. The CDR3 has 15 amino acids. CDR1 and CDR2 from the germline V gene are SGHTS and YDEGEE. CDR3 nucleotide sequence: TGTGCCAGCAGCTTGGGGGATTATAGCAATCAGCCCCAGCATTTT. It codes for CASSLGDYSNQPQHF.

The chain has TRBV6-5 and TRBJ2-3; 9 positions agree with TRBD1. The junction had 5 bases not matched to a gene; V was cut back by 6 bases and J by 1 base. Germline V CDR1 and CDR2: MNHEY, SVGAGI. CDR3 length: 15 residues. The CDR3 bases are TGTGCCAGCAGGTACAGGGACAGGGGCACAGATACGCAGTATTTT. This gives the protein CASRYRDRGTDTQYF.

This clone came up once. The chain uses TRBV6-6 and TRBJ2-2; D gene uncertain. This CDR3 has 11 residues. Germline V gives CDR1 MNHNY, CDR2 SVGAGI (reference sequence). V gave up 3 bases and J gave up 7 bases, with 3 bases separating them. The CDR3: CASSYGGELFF. CDR3 bases: TGTGCCAGCAGTTATGGCGGGGAGCTGTTTTTT.